This T cell receptor (beta chain) comes out of a study of T cell responses to AZD1222 COVID-19 vaccine. Points on this clone: The antigen remains undetermined.

Study-wide results and limits: In a largely white British group with more females than males, clonal diversity was possibly underestimated. Of spike-specific TCRs, nearly half reportedly target regions left unmutated in variants. At 160-218 and 743-854, vaccine-associated CD4 TCRs were dominant, and they spanned spike. Repertoire sampling occurred only after the peak T cell response.

Here immunoSEQ multiplex PCR was the method, and the copy in TCRdb shows in-frame clones only, minus some. The sample lists 120,000 or so clones, more than 90% occurring once. The germline V gene has CDR1 MGHRA and CDR2 YSYEKL. The germline V and J ends were trimmed by 4 bases and 8 bases, with 20 bases remaining between them. The CDR3 totals 15 residues. The sample was peripheral blood, taken 28 days after the second AZD1222 dose. The sequence was collected from an adult who received the AZD1222 COVID-19 vaccine. V is TRBV4-1 and J is TRBJ1-2, with D tentatively TRBD1 (5 bases). The CDR3 coding sequence is TGCGCCAGCAGCCCGGCCCCTCAGGGAGGGTGGGGCTACACCTTC. Translating gives CASSPAPQGGWGYTF.